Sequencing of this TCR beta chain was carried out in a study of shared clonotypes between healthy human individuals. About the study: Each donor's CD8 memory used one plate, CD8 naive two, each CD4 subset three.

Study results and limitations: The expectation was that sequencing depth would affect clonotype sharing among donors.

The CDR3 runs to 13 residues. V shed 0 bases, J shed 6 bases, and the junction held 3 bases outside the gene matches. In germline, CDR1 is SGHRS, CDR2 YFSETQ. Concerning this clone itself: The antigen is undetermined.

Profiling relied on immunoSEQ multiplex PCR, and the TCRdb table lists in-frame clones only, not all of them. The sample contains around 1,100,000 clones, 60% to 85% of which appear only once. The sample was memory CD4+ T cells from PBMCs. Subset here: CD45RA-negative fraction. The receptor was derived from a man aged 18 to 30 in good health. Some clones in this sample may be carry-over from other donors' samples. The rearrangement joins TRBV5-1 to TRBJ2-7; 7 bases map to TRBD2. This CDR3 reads CASSLASGGEQYF. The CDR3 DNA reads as TGCGCCAGCAGCTTGGCCTCGGGGGGCGAGCAGTACTTC.